This paragraph covers one T cell receptor beta chain sequence. What this receptor recognizes is not known. Per-base qualities were not stored, and no clone one base away is much larger. The library was generated by 5' RACE. The data were produced on a NextSeq 500. In the TCR library protocol, a unique molecular identifier was attached to each TCR cDNA molecule so that PCR and sequencing errors could be corrected. The original methods were these. TCR identification, UMI-based error correction and CDR3 extraction were all carried out with Decombinator tools. TCRs above a frequency of 2 per 1,000, corresponding to the top 1% of the tumor frequency distribution, were defined as expanded. Rényi diversity was computed with the R vegan package after subsampling each repertoire 100 times to 5,000 TCRs. CDR3 similarity networks were constructed using string-kernel similarity of amino acid triplets, with links drawn between CDR3s whose pairwise similarity was above 0.82. TCRdb itself trimmed the public reads at Q25 with fastp, ran MiXCR and retained productive beta chains. Each CDR3 protein gets just one entry, which takes the most common genes and DNA from the rows behind it. The V and J calls and clone size come from TCRdb's table, not from the authors' own analysis. This sample lists just over 70,000 distinct CDR3 sequences; about 8.2% were detected once. Together, the top ten hold approximately 1.8% of the sample.

The CDR3 runs 14 amino acids, cysteine and phenylalanine included. The kept DNA is CDR3 alone, 42 bases in frame from the first base. The junction shows trimming of 6 bases on V and 8 bases on J, and the gene matches do not reach 8 bases of it. CDR1 MNHEY and CDR2 SVGAGI were looked up in the germline V gene. This record comes from a study of spatial heterogeneity in lung cancer (dated by TCRdb to about 2019). Background on the whole study: The donors were about 71 patients from the lung TRACERx cohort who had early-stage, untreated non-small cell lung cancer. Both alpha and beta chains were TCR-sequenced in 200 or so tumor regions, roughly 70 matched nontumor lung samples and around 50 PBMC samples obtained at surgery. Beta-chain transcripts were consistently detected in greater numbers than alpha-chain transcripts, which likely reflected higher beta-chain transcript abundance. The study linked features of the TCR repertoire to counts of nonsynonymous mutations, which were determined by whole-exome sequencing of tumor tissue. The study quantitatively compared TCR alpha and beta repertoires across multiple tumor regions, matched nontumor lung and blood in non-small cell lung cancer. Follow-up PBMC samples were sequenced whenever available, with a median time to follow-up of roughly 22 months after resection. In the raw uncorrected reads, each unique combination of TCR and UMI appeared more than ten times on average. General study outcomes and caveats: Comparisons of baseline and follow-up blood repertoires included only about 15 patients. Additional single-cell paired TCR alpha and beta sequencing was considered necessary to confirm, at a functional level, the hypothesis that regional TCRs recognize regional mutations. Ubiquitous expanded tumor TCRs showed up in blood more often at tumor resection than at routine follow-up.

In the paper's terms, the time point label means: blood at routine non-recurrence follow-up after resection. For TCR sequencing, whole RNA was extracted from tumor and nontumor lung tissue, or from cryopreserved PBMC samples, and no cell sorting was done. Only patients for whom sufficient RNA was available from at least two tumor regions were selected for TCR sequencing. The chain employs TRBV6-5 and TRBJ2-1, with TRBD1 identical over 9 junction bases. This receptor was identified in a female donor with early-stage non-small cell lung cancer. The source was PBMCs, collected at follow-up. The sequence in DNA is TGTGCCAGCAGCTCGGACAGGGGTACGGATGAGCAGTTCTTC. It codes for CASSSDRGTDEQFF.